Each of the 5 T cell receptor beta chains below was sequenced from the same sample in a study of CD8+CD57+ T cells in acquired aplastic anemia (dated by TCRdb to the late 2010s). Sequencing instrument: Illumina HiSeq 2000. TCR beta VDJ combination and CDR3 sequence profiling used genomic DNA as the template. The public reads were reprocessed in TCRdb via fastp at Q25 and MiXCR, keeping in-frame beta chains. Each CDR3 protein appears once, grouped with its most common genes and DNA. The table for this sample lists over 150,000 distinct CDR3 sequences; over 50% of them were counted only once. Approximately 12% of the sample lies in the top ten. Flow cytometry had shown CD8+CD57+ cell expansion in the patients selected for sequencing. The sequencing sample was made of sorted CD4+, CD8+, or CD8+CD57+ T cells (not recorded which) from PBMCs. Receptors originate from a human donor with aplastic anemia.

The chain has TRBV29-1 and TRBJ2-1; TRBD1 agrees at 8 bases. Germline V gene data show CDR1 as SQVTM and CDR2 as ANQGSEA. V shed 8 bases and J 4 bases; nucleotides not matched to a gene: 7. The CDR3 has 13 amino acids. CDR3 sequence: CSLGQGPYNEQFF. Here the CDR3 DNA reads TGCAGCTTAGGACAGGGACCTTACAATGAGCAGTTCTTC.

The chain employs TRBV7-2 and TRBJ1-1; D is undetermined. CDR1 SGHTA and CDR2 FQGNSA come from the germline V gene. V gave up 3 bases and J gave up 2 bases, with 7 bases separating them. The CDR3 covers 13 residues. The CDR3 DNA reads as TGTGCCAGCAGCTTTGTGAGAAACACTGAAGCTTTCTTT. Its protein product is CASSFVRNTEAFF.

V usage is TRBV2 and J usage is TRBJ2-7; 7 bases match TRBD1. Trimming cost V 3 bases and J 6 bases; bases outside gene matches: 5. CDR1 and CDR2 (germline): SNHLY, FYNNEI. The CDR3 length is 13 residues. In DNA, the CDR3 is TGTGCCAGCAGTGACCGGGACAGCTTCGAGCAGTACGTC. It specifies CASSDRDSFEQYV.

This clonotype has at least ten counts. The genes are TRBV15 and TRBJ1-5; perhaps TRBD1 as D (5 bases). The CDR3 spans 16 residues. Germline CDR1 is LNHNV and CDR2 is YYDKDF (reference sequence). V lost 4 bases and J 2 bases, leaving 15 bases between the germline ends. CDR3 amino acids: CATSMGTLSGNQPQHF. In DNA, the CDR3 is TGTGCCACCAGCATGGGGACCCTCAGTGGCAATCAGCCCCAGCATTTT.

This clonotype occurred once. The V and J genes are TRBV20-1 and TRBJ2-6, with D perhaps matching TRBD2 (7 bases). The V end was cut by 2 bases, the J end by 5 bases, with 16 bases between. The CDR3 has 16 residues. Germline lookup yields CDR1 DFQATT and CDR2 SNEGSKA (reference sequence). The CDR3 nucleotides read TGCAGTGCTAGAACATCAAGGGGGGGTCGGGCCAACGTCCTGACTTTC. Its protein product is CSARTSRGGRANVLTF.